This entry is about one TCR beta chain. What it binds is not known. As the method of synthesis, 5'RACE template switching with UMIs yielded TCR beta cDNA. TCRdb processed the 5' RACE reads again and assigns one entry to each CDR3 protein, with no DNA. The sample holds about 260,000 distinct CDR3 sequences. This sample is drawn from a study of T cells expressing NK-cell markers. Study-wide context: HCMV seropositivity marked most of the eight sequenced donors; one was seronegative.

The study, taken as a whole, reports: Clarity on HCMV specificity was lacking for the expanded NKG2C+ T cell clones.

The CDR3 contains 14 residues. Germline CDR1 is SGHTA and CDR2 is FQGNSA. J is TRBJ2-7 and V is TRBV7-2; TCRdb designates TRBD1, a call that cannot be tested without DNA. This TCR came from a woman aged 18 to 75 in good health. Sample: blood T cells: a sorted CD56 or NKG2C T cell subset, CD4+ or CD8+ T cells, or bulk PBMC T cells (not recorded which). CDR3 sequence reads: CASSFSQGPHEQYF.